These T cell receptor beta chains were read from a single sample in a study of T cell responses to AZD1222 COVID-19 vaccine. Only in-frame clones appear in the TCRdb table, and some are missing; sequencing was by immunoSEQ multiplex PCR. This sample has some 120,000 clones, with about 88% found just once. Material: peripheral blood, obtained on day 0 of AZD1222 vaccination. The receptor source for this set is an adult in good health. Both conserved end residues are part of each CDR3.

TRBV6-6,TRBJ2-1,CASSALRDEQFF
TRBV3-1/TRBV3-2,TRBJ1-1,CASSQGASPTEAFF
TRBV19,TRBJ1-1,CASSPVGRGNTEAFF
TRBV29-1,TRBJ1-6,CSVEPHSSYNSPLHF
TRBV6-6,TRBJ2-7,CASSYQDGALGDEQYF
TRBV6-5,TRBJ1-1,CASSYSWGPATEAFF
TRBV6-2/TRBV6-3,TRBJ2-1,CASSPSGGRLTEQFF
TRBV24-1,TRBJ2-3,CATSDYKDTQYF
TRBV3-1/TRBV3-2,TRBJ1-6,CASSQGQGYNSPLHF
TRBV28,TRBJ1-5,CASSFGGQSNQPQHF
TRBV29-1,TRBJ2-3,CSVVGQLSTDTQYF
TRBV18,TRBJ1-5,CASSLGNQPQHF
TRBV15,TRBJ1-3,CATSRDRGNSGNTIYF
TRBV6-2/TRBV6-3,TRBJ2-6,CASSYLESGGFSGANVLTF
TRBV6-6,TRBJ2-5,CASTKQGGQETQYF
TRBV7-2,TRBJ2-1,CASSADTSYNEQFF
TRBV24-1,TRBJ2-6,CATSDAGASGANVLTF
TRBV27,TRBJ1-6,CASSSGPPSSYNSPLHF
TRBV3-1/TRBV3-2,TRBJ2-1,CASSQVRGSDTYNEQFF
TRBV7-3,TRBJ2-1,CASSLNGLAGLNEQFF
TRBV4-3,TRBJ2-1,CASSQEGTSGGAYNEQFF
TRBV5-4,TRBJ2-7,CASSSNLPGEQYF
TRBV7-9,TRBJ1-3,CASSLEGSGNTIYF
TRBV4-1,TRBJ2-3,CASSQDRSTQYF
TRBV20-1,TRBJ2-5,CSGLIQETQYF
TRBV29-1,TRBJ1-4,CSVQGQEKLFF
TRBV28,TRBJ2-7,CASSLFHSGSQHEQYF
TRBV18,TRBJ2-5,CASSPPGGFQETQYF
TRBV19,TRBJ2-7,CASSRGGTGGDSYEQYF
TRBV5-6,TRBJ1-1,CASSLVGREDTEAFF
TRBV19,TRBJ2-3,CASTPPRGQGLAQYF
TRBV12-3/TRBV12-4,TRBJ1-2,CASRLTQGDGYTF
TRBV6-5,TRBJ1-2,CASSPGQDYGYTF
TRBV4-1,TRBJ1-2,CASSQAQGGWAVNYGYTF
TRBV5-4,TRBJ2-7,CASSLDREGGYF
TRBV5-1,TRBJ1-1,CASSLVVQGAGKDTEAFF
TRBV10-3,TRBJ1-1,CAISAGGIPAEAFF
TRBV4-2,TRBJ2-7,CASSAGAANYYEQYF
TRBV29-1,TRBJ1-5,CSVAGTRYQPQHF
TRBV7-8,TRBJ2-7,CASSLLGQGISEQYF
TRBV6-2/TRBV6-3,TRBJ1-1,CASSYWVGNTEAFF
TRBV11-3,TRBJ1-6,CASNPLLGGVYNSPLHF
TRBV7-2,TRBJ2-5,CASRLSGTSGETQYF